These 17 T cell receptor beta chains were all obtained from the same sample, sequenced in a study of technical replicates of blood from several donors. The table came from immunoSEQ multiplex PCR; TCRdb's copy has only in-frame clones and leaves some out. The data show over 60,000 clones, 93% seen once. Sequences were obtained from T cells isolated from PBMCs. The origin of the receptors is a human donor in good health.

A single count supports this clone. The gene calls are TRBV11-2 and TRBJ2-7, with 7 positions matching TRBD1. The CDR3 spans 14 residues. The germline CDR1 and CDR2 sequences are SGHAT and FQNNGV. After removal of 5 bases from V and 2 bases from J, the junction contained 6 bases not matched to a gene. CDR3 coding DNA: TGTGCCAGCAGCAGGGGGCACGGAGCCTACGAGCAGTACTTC. Amino acid sequence: CASSRGHGAYEQYF.

The V call is TRBV4-1, the J call TRBJ2-1; TRBD2 matches at 11 bases. This CDR3 is 18 amino acids long. The germline V gene has CDR1 MGHRA and CDR2 YSYEKL. Germline trimming cut 0 bases from V and 3 bases from J; bases unmatched to any gene: 7. The CDR3 sequence: CASSQDPQGLADYNEQFF. CDR3 nucleotides: TGCGCCAGCAGCCAAGACCCGCAGGGACTAGCGGACTACAATGAGCAGTTCTTC.

The chain employs TRBV27 and TRBJ2-5; 7 nucleotides line up with TRBD1. The ends lost 6 bases at V and 5 bases at J; junction bases unmatched: 9. The CDR3 consists of 14 residues. The germline gives CDR1 MNHEY, CDR2 SMNVEV (reference sequence). CDR3 amino acids: CASRDRGGGETQYF. The CDR3 DNA sequence: TGTGCCAGCAGAGATAGAGGGGGCGGGGAGACCCAGTACTTC.

This chain uses TRBV27 with TRBJ2-7, with 10 bases that match TRBD2. Germline V gene data show CDR1 as MNHEY and CDR2 as SMNVEV (reference sequence). The CDR3 is made up of 14 amino acids. The J segment lost 0 bases and the V segment lost 5 bases, leaving 1 base of the junction unmatched. The CDR3 DNA sequence: TGTGCCAGCAGTCCTAGCGGGGGCTCCTACGAGCAGTACTTC. Encoded protein: CASSPSGGSYEQYF.

The chain has TRBV7-8 and TRBJ2-1, with TRBD1 identical over 8 bases. V lost 4 bases, J lost 5 bases, and 10 bases stayed unmatched. The V gene's germline CDR1 is SGHVS and CDR2 FQNEAQ. The CDR3 length is 16 residues. Here the CDR3 reads CASSSQAGGRDNEQFF. CDR3 bases: TGTGCCAGCAGCTCCCAAGCAGGGGGCAGAGACAATGAGCAGTTCTTC.

The chain couples TRBV25-1 to TRBJ1-2; tentative D call: TRBD1 (5 bases). Trimming removed 6 bases at V and 5 bases at J, with 19 bases between. This CDR3 is 15 amino acids long. Germline V lookup: CDR1 MGHDK, CDR2 SYGVNS. CDR3 DNA sequence: TGTGCCAGCAGCGGCCCGGGCGGGCGGGGGTATGGCTACACCTTC. This gives the protein CASSGPGGRGYGYTF.

This clone has only one observation. The J gene is TRBJ2-7, the V gene TRBV4-1, with 7 bases aligning to TRBD1. Germline V gene sequence: CDR1 MGHRA, CDR2 YSYEKL. V gave up 0 bases and J gave up 2 bases; unmatched junction bases: 1. This CDR3 comprises 14 residues. The CDR3 region has the DNA TGCGCCAGCAGCCAAGATGGGACAGCCTACGAGCAGTACTTC. It codes for CASSQDGTAYEQYF.

The gene calls are TRBV9 and TRBJ2-5; D unresolved. Germline loops: CDR1 SGDLS, CDR2 YYNGEE. V was pared by 3 bases and J by 0 bases, with 18 bases between. This CDR3 contains 17 residues. CDR3 sequence reads: CASSEGVQRSYQETQYF. DNA for the CDR3: TGTGCCAGCAGCGAAGGAGTGCAGAGGTCGTACCAAGAGACCCAGTACTTC.

The chain carries TRBV28 and TRBJ1-2, with D uncertain. The V end lost 1 base, the J end lost 6 bases, and 21 bases lay between the germline ends. Germline V gene lookup returns CDR1 MDHEN and CDR2 SYDVKM. The CDR3 spans 17 residues. DNA for the CDR3: TGTGCCAGCAGTTTATTCCCCCGGACTTGGGGTTCGGATGGCTACACCTTC. It is translated as CASSLFPRTWGSDGYTF.

This rearrangement joins TRBV14 to TRBJ2-7, with a tentative D call TRBD1 (6 bases). The CDR3 has 14 amino acids. Trimming took off 4 bases at V and 2 bases at J, with 12 bases between the two ends. The V gene's germline CDR1 is SGHDN and CDR2 FVKESK. This chain's CDR3 is CASSPRGYTYEQYF. The CDR3 DNA reads as TGTGCCAGCAGCCCGAGGGGGTATACCTACGAGCAGTACTTC.

The chain joins TRBV10-3 to TRBJ2-1; 9 positions agree with TRBD2. The CDR3 is 14 residues long. Trimming removed 6 bases from V and 9 bases from J; junction bases left unmatched: 9. CDR1 and CDR2 from the germline V gene are ENHRY and SYGVKD. The CDR3 region is CAIRLAGESAEQFF. The CDR3 region has the DNA TGTGCCATCAGGTTAGCGGGAGAAAGCGCTGAGCAGTTCTTC.

The CDR3 DNA reads as TGTGCCAGCAGTTTATTAGCGGGAGTTGATACAGAGACCCAGTACTTC. It specifies CASSLLAGVDTETQYF. The chain combines TRBV28 with TRBJ2-5, with 9 bases lining up with TRBD2. CDR1 MDHEN and CDR2 SYDVKM come from the germline V gene. This CDR3 contains 16 residues. V dropped 1 base and J dropped 4; count of bases not matched to a gene: 7.

This chain connects TRBV5-5 to TRBJ2-4; D possibly corresponds to TRBD2 (6 bases). Germline V gives CDR1 SGHKS, CDR2 YYEKEE (reference sequence). Trimming pared 4 bases from V and 8 bases from J, leaving 10 bases between. The CDR3 totals 12 residues. The CDR3 DNA sequence: TGTGCCAGCAGCCCGGGGGTATACATTCAGTACTTC. Residues: CASSPGVYIQYF.

The chain uses TRBV10-1 and TRBJ2-1; 12 bases map to TRBD2. CDR1 WNHNN and CDR2 SYGVQD come from the germline V gene (reference sequence). The CDR3 sequence is 16 residues long. After removal of 4 bases from V and 2 bases from J, the junction contained 3 bases not matched to a gene. CDR3 loop: CASSGTSGNPYNEQFF. The CDR3 DNA reads TGCGCCAGCAGTGGGACTAGCGGGAATCCCTACAATGAGCAGTTCTTC.

The rearrangement uses TRBV29-1 and TRBJ1-1; 8 bases match TRBD1. CDR3 length equals 13 residues. Germline lookup yields CDR1 SQVTM and CDR2 ANQGSEA. V lost 7 bases to trimming and J lost 4 bases; unmatched junction nucleotides: 8. CDR3 in amino acids: CSALTGAGTEAFF. In nucleotides, the CDR3 is TGCAGCGCTCTGACAGGGGCCGGCACTGAAGCTTTCTTT.

The chain couples TRBV7-9 to TRBJ2-1; D gene ambiguous. V dropped 4 bases and J dropped 7 bases, with 20 bases sitting between them. This CDR3 is built from 16 residues. The germline gives CDR1 SEHNR, CDR2 FQNEAQ (reference sequence). The CDR3 loop is CASSSPGYAGFNEQFF. The CDR3 coding sequence is TGTGCCAGCAGCTCACCTGGCTACGCAGGTTTTAATGAGCAGTTCTTC. Variable domain in full (rest from reference TRBV7-9 and TRBJ2-1): DTGVSQNPRHKITKRGQNVTFRCDPISEHNRLYWYRQTLGQGPEFLTYFQNEAQLEKSRLLSDRFSAERPKGSFSTLEIQRTEQGDSAMYLCASSSPGYAGFNEQFFGPGTRLTVL.

Only one count was recorded for this clone. V and J are TRBV28 and TRBJ2-7; 9 bases are a match to TRBD1. Unmatched junction bases numbered 6, after V lost 4 bases and J lost 5 bases. Per germline, CDR1 MDHEN and CDR2 SYDVKM. The CDR3 runs to 14 residues. In DNA form, the CDR3 reads TGTGCCAGCAGTTCCGGGACAGGGATCCACGAGCAGTACTTC. Translated, it gives CASSSGTGIHEQYF.